The 31 T cell receptor beta chains below were found in one sample sequenced in a study of OX40 agonist ivuxolimab in advanced cancers. Sequencing used immunoSEQ multiplex PCR; TCRdb keeps in-frame clones, though not all of them. This sample carries about 85,000 clones, around 87% of them seen once, and the ten largest clones take over 0.25%. The sample was CD4+ or CD8+ T cells sorted from blood, taken in a trial of the OX40 agonist ivuxolimab. These receptors were collected from an adult with an advanced solid tumor such as melanoma, head and neck, liver or kidney cancer.

The genes are TRBV7-9 and TRBJ2-1; the match to TRBD2 covers 9 bases. The CDR3 consists of 15 residues. Germline CDR1 SEHNR, CDR2 FQNEAQ (reference sequence). With V trimmed by 7 bases and J by 1 base, 5 bases remained unmatched. CDR3 sequence: CASTPAGGSYNEQFF. CDR3 DNA sequence: TGTGCCAGCACCCCAGCGGGAGGATCCTACAATGAGCAGTTCTTC.

The rearrangement links TRBV10-2 to TRBJ1-4, with a possible D match to TRBD1 (5 bases). This CDR3 has 14 residues. Trimming took 6 bases from V and 4 from J, leaving 12 bases between them. The germline CDR1 and CDR2 sequences are WSHSY and SAAADI. The CDR3 loop reads CASRAGTVNEKLFF. Here the CDR3 DNA reads TGCGCCAGCAGGGCCGGGACTGTTAATGAAAAACTGTTTTTT.

The J gene is TRBJ2-7, the V gene TRBV12-2; TRBD2 is the table's D call, not checked against the DNA. TRBV12-2 is recorded as a pseudogene. This CDR3 comprises 15 residues. CDR3 in amino acids: CASRLAYGPSGEQYV. The CDR3 DNA sequence: TGTGCAAGTCGCTTAGCGTATGGCCCCTCGGGGGAGCAGTACGTC.

The gene calls are TRBV5-1 and TRBJ2-2; D remains ambiguous. Germline CDR1 is SGHRS and CDR2 is YFSETQ. This CDR3 contains 14 residues. Trimming pared 5 bases from V and 2 bases from J, leaving 10 bases between. CDR3: CASSPGSNTGELFF. CDR3 DNA sequence: TGCGCCAGCAGTCCGGGCAGCAACACCGGGGAGCTGTTTTTT.

This clone was detected only once. The CDR3 loop is CASSRRGKREGLNEQFF. The CDR3, as DNA: TGTGCCAGCAGCCGGCGGGGTAAGCGGGAGGGCTTAAATGAGCAGTTCTTC. The gene calls are TRBV7-2 and TRBJ2-1, with TRBD2 identical over 10 bases. Germline V lookup: CDR1 SGHTA, CDR2 FQGNSA. The CDR3 sequence is 17 residues long. V lost 5 bases, J lost 7 bases, and 14 bases stayed unmatched.

This clone has a single count. The V and J genes are TRBV28 and TRBJ1-5, with D maybe TRBD1 (5 bases). Germline V gene lookup returns CDR1 MDHEN and CDR2 SYDVKM. V lost 6 bases, J lost 0 bases, and 9 bases lay in between. This CDR3 spans 14 amino acids. CDR3 loop: CASSRGYSNQPQHF. In nucleotides, the CDR3 is TGTGCCAGCAGCCGGGGGTATAGCAATCAGCCCCAGCATTTT.

V is TRBV7-3 and J is TRBJ2-2, with D possibly TRBD1 on 6 matching bases. The V gene lost 1 base and the J gene lost 6 bases, with 6 bases spanning the gap. The CDR3 is made up of 13 amino acids. Looked up from germline, CDR1 is SGHTA and CDR2 is FQGTGA. CDR3 sequence reads: CASSLRGPGELFF. Written as DNA, the CDR3 is TGTGCCAGCAGCTTAAGGGGGCCCGGGGAGCTGTTTTTT.

In this sample, this clone turned up many times. The V and J genes are TRBV7-9 and TRBJ1-4, with TRBD1 as a possible D gene (5 bases). CDR1 is SEHNR and CDR2 is FQNEAQ in the germline V gene (reference sequence). The CDR3 has 17 residues. V lost 1 base, J lost 5 bases, and 17 bases lay in between. CDR3 in DNA: TGTGCCAGCAGCTTAGTCGAACCGGGACTTCCGAATGAAAAACTGTTTTTT. This translates into CASSLVEPGLPNEKLFF.

This rearrangement joins TRBV28 to TRBJ1-5; no definite D call. V gave up 5 bases and J gave up 6 bases, with 20 bases separating them. The CDR3 is 16 residues long. Germline CDR1 is MDHEN and CDR2 is SYDVKM. As DNA, the CDR3 is TGTGCCAGCAGTGCCTTAAGCCTATCTTTAATTCAGCCCCAGCATTTT. It is translated as CASSALSLSLIQPQHF.

The chain carries TRBV4-3 and TRBJ2-1; 7 bases agree with TRBD2. There are 16 residues in the CDR3. Looked up from germline, CDR1 is LGHNA and CDR2 is YSLEER. Trimming took 0 bases from V and 2 from J; bases not matched to a gene: 4. Written as DNA, the CDR3 is TGCGCCAGCAGCCAAGAAATGGGGGGGACCTACAATGAGCAGTTCTTC. Encoded protein: CASSQEMGGTYNEQFF.

The chain links TRBV7-9 to TRBJ1-1; no clear D gene. CDR3 size: 16 residues. With 4 bases removed from V and 3 bases from J, the gap between germline ends came to 18 bases. Germline lookup yields CDR1 SEHNR and CDR2 FQNEAQ (reference sequence). The CDR3 is CASSSGQRIVDTEAFF. The CDR3 nucleotides are TGTGCCAGCAGCTCTGGGCAGCGAATAGTCGACACTGAAGCTTTCTTT.

The chain links TRBV5-6 to TRBJ2-1, with 10 bases identical to TRBD2. The ends lost 0 bases at V and 8 bases at J; junction bases unmatched: 2. The CDR3 sequence is 14 residues long. In germline, CDR1 is SGHDT, CDR2 YYEEEE. The DNA for the CDR3 is TGTGCCAGCAGCTTGGGACTAGCGGGTGATGAGCAGTTCTTC. As protein: CASSLGLAGDEQFF.

The chain joins TRBV30 to TRBJ2-7; tentative D call: TRBD1 (7 bases). V gave up 0 bases and J gave up 4 bases, with 16 bases separating them. Germline V gene lookup returns CDR1 GTSNPN and CDR2 SVGIG (reference sequence). This CDR3 has 15 amino acids. The CDR3 reads CAWSVLGRGAYEQYF. The CDR3 bases are TGTGCCTGGAGTGTACTGGGCAGGGGGGCTTACGAGCAGTACTTC.

CDR3 nucleotides: TGTGCCAGCAGACAAGAATTGAACACTGAAGCTTTCTTT. It is translated as CASRQELNTEAFF. This chain joins TRBV6-4 and TRBJ1-1; D gene ambiguous. V gave up 6 bases and J gave up 0 bases, with 8 bases separating them. The CDR3 contains 13 residues. Germline loops: CDR1 MRHNA, CDR2 SNTAGT.

This sequence joins TRBV11-2 and TRBJ1-2, with a possible D match to TRBD1 (5 bases). The CDR3 runs 12 residues. The V gene lost 5 bases and the J gene lost 6 bases, with 10 bases spanning the gap. CDR1 and CDR2 (germline): SGHAT, FQNNGV. CDR3 coding DNA: TGTGCCAGCAGCCCGGGGGGGGATGGCTACACCTTC. It is translated as CASSPGGDGYTF.

CDR3 sequence: CASSLAQGFTGELFF. The CDR3 DNA reads TGTGCCAGCAGCTTGGCACAGGGCTTCACCGGGGAGCTGTTTTTT. This chain uses TRBV5-4 with TRBJ2-2; D possibly corresponds to TRBD1 (6 bases). The V gene's germline CDR1 is SGHNT and CDR2 YYREEE (reference sequence). The V gene lost 0 bases and the J gene lost 4 bases, with 10 bases spanning the gap. The CDR3 has 15 residues.

J is TRBJ1-2 and V is TRBV2, with D uncertain. The V gene's germline CDR1 is SNHLY and CDR2 FYNNEI. Trimming shortened V by 5 bases and J by 3 bases, and 4 bases separated the two germline ends. CDR3 length equals 11 residues. CDR3 residues: CASSRDYGYTF. CDR3 sequence (DNA): TGTGCCAGCAGTAGAGACTATGGCTACACCTTC.

The V call is TRBV7-3, the J call TRBJ2-1, with D hard to call. The CDR3 extends over 15 amino acids. CDR1 SGHTA and CDR2 FQGTGA come from the germline V gene. Trimming left V 2 bases short and J 0 bases short, with 8 bases between. DNA for the CDR3: TGTGCCAGCAGCTTAGGCCTGAGCTCCTACAATGAGCAGTTCTTC. Encoded protein: CASSLGLSSYNEQFF.

The chain is built from TRBV4-3 and TRBJ2-1; 11 nucleotides agree with TRBD2. CDR3 length: 17 amino acids. Germline V lookup: CDR1 LGHNA, CDR2 YSLEER. V trimming: 5 bases; J trimming: 4 bases; junction bases outside the gene matches: 10. The DNA of the CDR3 is TGCGCCAGCAGCTCCGGACTAGCGGGTAACGGTTACAATGAGCAGTTCTTC. It specifies CASSSGLAGNGYNEQFF.

This clone has only a few counts. The chain's CDR3 is CASSRDRGETQYF. In nucleotides, the CDR3 is TGTGCCAGCTCCAGGGACAGGGGAGAGACCCAGTACTTC. The rearrangement uses TRBV18 and TRBJ2-5; 10 bases are a match to TRBD1. Germline V gene sequence: CDR1 KGHSH, CDR2 LQKENI. J was trimmed by 4 bases and V by 6 bases; bases with no gene match: 2. The CDR3 has 13 amino acids.

V usage is TRBV6-1 and J usage is TRBJ1-4; D is perhaps TRBD1 (6 bases). The V end was cut by 4 bases, the J end by 0 bases, with 15 bases between. The CDR3 is made up of 17 amino acids. Looked up from germline, CDR1 is MNHNS and CDR2 is SASEGT. The CDR3 sequence is CASSGRDIRATNEKLFF. CDR3 DNA sequence: TGTGCCAGCAGTGGCCGGGACATCAGAGCAACTAATGAAAAACTGTTTTTT.

This clone appeared once. The gene calls are TRBV2 and TRBJ2-1; TRBD2 aligns across 7 bases. V trimming: 7 bases; J trimming: 6 bases; junction bases outside the gene matches: 3. Germline-derived CDR1 and CDR2 are SNHLY and FYNNEI. CDR3 length: 12 amino acids. The CDR3 sequence: CASTWGGNEQFF. In DNA, the CDR3 is TGTGCCAGCACCTGGGGGGGCAATGAGCAGTTCTTC.

Here the CDR3 DNA reads TGTGCCAGCAGTGATACGGGAAACTATGGCTACACCTTC. Translation gives CASSDTGNYGYTF. This chain links TRBV25-1 with TRBJ1-2; unclear D gene. CDR3 size: 13 residues. Germline CDR1 is MGHDK and CDR2 is SYGVNS. V lost 3 bases and J lost 2, with 7 bases in between.

The rearrangement links TRBV4-1 to TRBJ1-2, with TRBD1 matching over 8 bases. V was pared by 3 bases and J by 5 bases, with 2 bases of the junction left unmatched. CDR3 length: 13 amino acids. The germline CDR1 and CDR2 sequences are MGHRA and YSYEKL. In DNA form, the CDR3 reads TGCGCCAGCAGCCAGGACAGGGAGTATGGCTACACCTTC. Translated, it gives CASSQDREYGYTF.

The genes are TRBV5-1 and TRBJ1-1, with D tentatively TRBD1 (5 bases). CDR3 size: 15 residues. V lost 0 bases and J lost 4, with 13 bases in between. Germline CDR1 SGHRS, CDR2 YFSETQ. The CDR3 here is CASSLAVGGSTEAFF. The CDR3, as DNA: TGCGCCAGCAGCTTGGCCGTCGGGGGAAGCACTGAAGCTTTCTTT.

V and J are TRBV7-8 and TRBJ2-7; 9 bases agree with TRBD1. Trimming at V came to 6 bases and at J to 3 bases, leaving 9 bases not matched to a gene. CDR1 and CDR2 from the germline V gene are SGHVS and FQNEAQ. The CDR3 extends over 15 amino acids. The CDR3 spells CASRHPGQGNYEQYF. CDR3 coding DNA: TGTGCCAGCAGACATCCGGGACAGGGAAACTACGAGCAGTACTTC.

This chain connects TRBV28 to TRBJ2-2; 7 nucleotides line up with TRBD1. V was clipped by 7 bases and J by 6 bases; unmatched bases: 11. Germline V lookup: CDR1 MDHEN, CDR2 SYDVKM. The CDR3 totals 15 residues. CDR3 sequence: CASNALKGGAGELFF. As DNA, the CDR3 is TGTGCCAGCAACGCCCTGAAAGGGGGCGCCGGGGAGCTGTTTTTT.

In its sample, this clone was seen once. The J gene is TRBJ1-2, the V gene TRBV7-2, with TRBD1 as a possible D gene (5 bases). The germline CDR1 and CDR2 sequences are SGHTA and FQGNSA. Trimming removed 8 bases at V and 1 base at J, with 8 bases between. The CDR3 has 12 residues. CDR3 sequence (DNA): TGTGCCAGCGCAAGGGGTAACTATGGCTACACCTTC. Its protein is CASARGNYGYTF. The full variable domain, in which reference TRBV7-2 and TRBJ1-2 provide the parts outside the CDR3, is GAGVSQSPSNKVTEKGKDVELRCDPISGHTALYWYRQSLGQGLEFLIYFQGNSAPDKSGLPSDRFSAERTGGSVSTLTIQRTQQEDSAVYLCASARGNYGYTFGSGTRLTVV.

This clone was picked up a small number of times. This chain connects TRBV4-1 to TRBJ1-2; D remains unclear. The CDR3 sequence is 13 residues long. CDR1 and CDR2 from the germline V gene are MGHRA and YSYEKL. Trimming took off 0 bases at V and 7 bases at J, with 9 bases between the two ends. The CDR3 protein is CASSQERLRGYTF. In nucleotides, the CDR3 is TGCGCCAGCAGCCAAGAACGGTTGCGTGGCTACACCTTC.

In its sample, this clone was seen a few times. The V and J genes are TRBV2 and TRBJ1-5; D call uncertain. V lost 1 base to trimming and J lost 5 bases, with 12 bases between them. The CDR3 covers 15 residues. Germline V CDR1 and CDR2: SNHLY, FYNNEI. The CDR3 nucleotides are TGTGCCAGCAGTGAAGGATACCTTATCGATCAGCCCCAGCATTTT. This encodes CASSEGYLIDQPQHF.

The chain links TRBV19 to TRBJ2-5, with D uncertain. Trimming shortened V by 9 bases and J by 1 base, and 12 bases separated the two germline ends. The CDR3 consists of 13 residues. In germline, CDR1 is LNHDA, CDR2 SQIVND (reference sequence). The CDR3 DNA is TGTGCCAGCTCTGCGGAGCTCCAAGAGACCCAGTACTTC. It is translated as CASSAELQETQYF.